The TCR beta chain described here comes from a study of blood T cell repertoires in COVID-19. The germline CDR1 and CDR2 sequences are MNHEY and SVGAGI. The V segment lost 4 bases and the J segment 9 bases; nucleotides outside the gene matches: 3. The length of the CDR3 is 14 residues. Libraries were prepared by immunoSEQ multiplex PCR; TCRdb keeps only in-frame clonotypes and omits some of them. The sample carries around 200,000 clones, approximately 89% recorded once. The TCR originated in a man aged 35-49 years with active or convalescent COVID-19. The chain is built from TRBV6-5 and TRBJ1-6, with TRBD1 matching over 10 bases. The sequencing sample was made of peripheral blood. In DNA form, the CDR3 reads TGTGCCAGCAGTTCCGGGACAGGGGCTTCACCCCTCCACTTT. It specifies CASSSGTGASPLHF.